Below, 28 T cell receptor beta chains from the same sample are listed, as sequenced in a study of CD8+CD57+ T cells in acquired aplastic anemia. Individuals selected for sequencing had exhibited CD8+CD57+ cell expansion on flow cytometry. CDR3 and TCR beta VDJ profiling relied on a genomic DNA template. TCRdb redid the calling of the reads with MiXCR, one entry per CDR3 protein. The sample carries 250,000 or so distinct CDR3 sequences, more than 40% recorded once. The sample consisted of sorted CD4+, CD8+, or CD8+CD57+ T cells (not recorded which) from PBMCs. The source of these receptors is a human donor with aplastic anemia.

A word on this clonotype: Possible read error: a much larger clone is one base away. J is TRBJ1-4 and V is TRBV5-1; D call uncertain. Germline values: CDR1 SGHRS, CDR2 YFSETQ. CDR3 size: 15 residues. The CDR3 spells CAGSSWAQREEKLFF. CDR3 nucleotides: TGTGCCGGCAGCTCGTGGGCCCAGAGGGAGGAAAAACTGTTTTTT.

The chain carries TRBV9 and TRBJ1-2; no clear D. The CDR3 sequence is 13 residues long. Per the germline V gene, CDR1 is SGDLS and CDR2 is YYNGEE. Trimming took off 0 bases at V and 9 bases at J, with 12 bases between the two ends. Written as DNA, the CDR3 is TGTGCCAGCAGCGTAGTCGAAGTGGGCAGCTACACCTTC. Its protein is CASSVVEVGSYTF.

This chain joins TRBV7-2 and TRBJ1-6; 7 bases map to TRBD1. Germline V gives CDR1 SGHTA, CDR2 FQGNSA. The CDR3 extends over 14 amino acids. J was trimmed by 9 bases and V by 5 bases; bases with no gene match: 7. Here the CDR3 reads CASSLDRAGSPLHF. The CDR3 region has the DNA TGTGCCAGCAGCCTAGACAGGGCGGGTTCACCCCTCCACTTT.

Many counts were recorded for this clonotype. The CDR3 DNA is TGCAGTGCTCCCAGGTACCAAGAGACCCAGTACTTC. It yields the protein CSAPRYQETQYF. The genes are TRBV20-1 and TRBJ2-5; D is ambiguous. Looked up from germline, CDR1 is DFQATT and CDR2 is SNEGSKA (reference sequence). Trimming stripped 5 bases from V and 0 bases from J, with 7 bases between. The CDR3 extends over 12 amino acids.

The table lists this clonotype with many counts. The J gene is TRBJ2-7, the V gene TRBV28; 7 bases are a match to TRBD1. V lost 4 bases to trimming and J lost 2 bases; unmatched junction nucleotides: 5. Per germline, CDR1 MDHEN and CDR2 SYDVKM. CDR3 length: 14 residues. The CDR3 DNA sequence: TGTGCCAGCAGTTCCGTGACAGGGACCTACGAGCAGTACTTC. Translating it yields CASSSVTGTYEQYF.

This clonotype was recorded once. This chain joins TRBV7-2 and TRBJ2-5; D not certain. V was cut by 0 bases and J by 5 bases, with 10 bases left in between. Per germline, CDR1 SGHTA and CDR2 FQGNSA. The CDR3 is 14 amino acids. Written as DNA, the CDR3 is TGTGCCAGCAGCTTAGCAGGGATGAGTGAGACCCAGTACTTC. This encodes CASSLAGMSETQYF.

This clonotype has a count of ten or more. The genes are TRBV9 and TRBJ2-3, with D possibly TRBD2 on 6 matching bases. Germline V CDR1 and CDR2: SGDLS, YYNGEE. The CDR3 consists of 15 residues. Trimming stripped 4 bases from V and 2 bases from J, with 14 bases between. The CDR3 bases are TGTGCCAGCAGCCCCGGGATAGCGGTCACAGATACGCAGTATTTT. It specifies CASSPGIAVTDTQYF.

This clonotype has only a few counts. A much more abundant neighbour one base away suggests this may be a read error. The chain couples TRBV7-9 to TRBJ2-1; 11 nucleotides line up with TRBD2. This CDR3 has 16 amino acids. Germline V gene data show CDR1 as SEHNR and CDR2 as FQNEAQ (reference sequence). In DNA, the CDR3 is TGTGCCTGCAGCTTAGTTTTAGCGGGGGGGATCAATGAGCAGTTCTTC. The encoded protein is CACSLVLAGGINEQFF.

Many counts were recorded for this clonotype. The V call is TRBV7-6, the J call TRBJ2-2; 8 bases are shared with TRBD1. The germline CDR1 and CDR2 sequences are SGHVS and FNYEAQ. J gave up 5 bases and V 3 bases, and 11 bases lay outside the gene matches. The CDR3 covers 17 residues. The CDR3 DNA sequence: TGTGCCAGCAGCTTCCCTGGGACAGGCTTGAAGACCGGGGAGCTGTTTTTT. Protein sequence: CASSFPGTGLKTGELFF.

J is TRBJ1-5 and V is TRBV15; TRBD1 matches 7 bases. CDR1 LNHNV and CDR2 YYDKDF come from the germline V gene (reference sequence). The CDR3 covers 13 residues. Trimming at V came to 6 bases and at J to 6 bases, leaving 5 bases not matched to a gene. CDR3 sequence: CATRGTEGQPQHF. For the CDR3, the DNA is TGTGCCACCAGAGGGACAGAGGGTCAGCCCCAGCATTTT.

This clonotype was observed at least ten times. V and J are TRBV7-9 and TRBJ2-7; TRBD1 matches at 10 bases. The trim removed 5 bases at V and 4 bases at J, leaving 20 bases unmatched. CDR3 length equals 19 residues. CDR1 is SEHNR, CDR2 FQNEAQ, per germline (reference sequence). CDR3 bases: TGTGCCAGCAGCCCCGGACAGGGGGTGACCCTCGGCCTTATATACGAGCAGTACTTC. This sequence encodes CASSPGQGVTLGLIYEQYF. The full variable domain, in which reference TRBV7-9 and TRBJ2-7 provide the parts outside the CDR3, is DTGVSQNPRHKITKRGQNVTFRCDPISEHNRLYWYRQTLGQGPEFLTYFQNEAQLEKSRLLSDRFSAERPKGSFSTLEIQRTEQGDSAMYLCASSPGQGVTLGLIYEQYFGPGTRLTVT.

About this clonotype: At one end, the junction sequence differs from germline, possibly due to a read error. This chain links TRBV5-1 with TRBJ2-7; TRBD2 agrees at 9 bases. CDR1 SGHRS and CDR2 YFSETQ come from the germline V gene. CDR3 length: 15 amino acids. Written as DNA, the CDR3 is TGTGCCAGCAGCGTAGGCGGGGGGGAACTATACGAGCAGTACTTC. Translating it yields CASSVGGGELYEQYF. The variable domain in full, completed from reference TRBV5-1 and TRBJ2-7, reads KAGVTQTPRYLIKTRGQQVTLSCSPISGHRSVSWYQQTPGQGLQFLFEYFSETQRNKGNFPGRFSGRQFSNSRSEMNVSTLELGDSALYLCASSVGGGELYEQYFGPGTRLTVT.

Details on this clonotype: The germline gene is not matched at one end of the junction; a read error may be the cause. The J gene is TRBJ2-1, the V gene TRBV12-3 or TRBV12-4, with TRBD1 matching 7 bases. The CDR3 is 15 residues long. Here the CDR3 DNA reads TGTGCCAGCAATCCTAGGGGGCAGTTCTACAGTGAGCAGTTCTTC. Its translation: CASNPRGQFYSEQFF.

This clonotype was counted a single time. V is TRBV5-4 and J is TRBJ1-6; D unresolved. Trimming cost V 6 bases and J 7 bases, with 11 bases left between them. The germline V gene encodes CDR1 SGHNT and CDR2 YYREEE (reference sequence). The CDR3 sequence is 13 residues long. CDR3 amino acids: CASTAERNSPLHF. CDR3 nucleotides: TGTGCCAGCACGGCGGAAAGAAATTCACCCCTCCACTTT.

The chain joins TRBV9 to TRBJ1-1, with 11 bases aligning to TRBD1. CDR1 is SGDLS, CDR2 YYNGEE, per germline. V was clipped by 3 bases and J by 1 base; unmatched bases: 2. The CDR3 runs 15 residues. CDR3 amino acids: CASSAGTGGNTEAFF. Written as DNA, the CDR3 is TGTGCCAGCAGCGCTGGGACAGGGGGGAACACTGAAGCTTTCTTT.

This clonotype was picked up many times. The chain recombines TRBV7-9 with TRBJ2-7; TRBD1 agrees at 7 bases. Germline CDR1 reads SEHNR; CDR2 reads FQNEAQ (reference sequence). V shed 8 bases, J shed 2 bases, and the junction held 6 bases outside the gene matches. The CDR3 spans 13 residues. The CDR3 loop reads CASGGQTTYEQYF. DNA of the CDR3: TGTGCCAGCGGGGGACAGACAACCTACGAGCAGTACTTC.

This clonotype was observed once. J is TRBJ1-6 and V is TRBV5-2. TRBV5-2 is assigned pseudogene status. The CDR3 is made up of 12 amino acids. The CDR3 region is CAIDSGGSPLHF. The CDR3 DNA reads as TGTGCCATCGATAGCGGGGGGTCACCCCTCCACTTT.

This clonotype was seen many times. J is TRBJ2-1 and V is TRBV7-9; possible D gene TRBD1, 5 bases. Per the germline V gene, CDR1 is SEHNR and CDR2 is FQNEAQ (reference sequence). CDR3 length: 16 residues. Trimming removed 6 bases at V and 0 bases at J, with 15 bases between. The CDR3 protein is CASSLLRRVSYNEQFF. The CDR3, as DNA: TGTGCCAGCAGTCTACTGCGCAGGGTCTCCTACAATGAGCAGTTCTTC.

This rearrangement joins TRBV10-3 to TRBJ2-7; 14 nucleotides agree with TRBD2. With V trimmed by 7 bases and J by 6 bases, 8 bases remained unmatched. CDR3 size: 15 residues. Germline CDR1 is ENHRY and CDR2 is SYGVKD. DNA of the CDR3: TGTGCCATCACTCGGACTAGCGGGGGGTTAGGCGAGCAGTACTTC. This codes for CAITRTSGGLGEQYF.

Points on this clonotype: In this CDR3 the conserved last residue, phenylalanine or tryptophan, is missing, so a read error is likely. The DNA is omitted, as the CDR3 cannot be located on it reliably, and the CDR3 follows TCRdb's listing. This chain uses TRBV19 with TRBJ1-6; TRBD1 is the table's D call and was not checked against the DNA. The CDR3 is 13 amino acids in total, end residues counted. CDR1 is LNHDA and CDR2 is SQIVND in the germline V gene (reference sequence). CDR3 residues: CASSTPSRDRVNS.

This clonotype has a count of ten or more. This chain links TRBV20-1 with TRBJ2-5; the match to TRBD2 covers 9 bases. With 0 bases clipped from V and 2 bases from J, the junction kept 4 bases outside the gene matches. The CDR3 runs to 15 residues. The germline CDR1 and CDR2 sequences are DFQATT and SNEGSKA (reference sequence). CDR3 residues: CSARDLLAGQETQYF. DNA of the CDR3: TGCAGTGCTAGAGATCTACTAGCGGGTCAAGAGACCCAGTACTTC.

This chain joins TRBV2 and TRBJ2-3; TRBD1 might be the D (5 bases). The CDR3 sequence is 14 residues long. V shed 7 bases and J shed 11 bases, with 22 bases lying between them. Germline V gene data show CDR1 as SNHLY and CDR2 as FYNNEI. CDR3 sequence: CASISGFSLNEQYF. In DNA form, the CDR3 reads TGTGCCAGCATATCAGGGTTTTCGTTGAATGAGCAGTATTTT.

This clonotype has just a few counts. The gene calls are TRBV27 and TRBJ1-3; D gene unclear. Between the trimmed V and J ends, which lost 7 bases and 0 bases, there was a span of 7 bases. This CDR3 contains 13 residues. Per germline, CDR1 MNHEY and CDR2 SMNVEV (reference sequence). In DNA, the CDR3 is TGTGCCAGCATGGGTAGCTCTGGAAACACCATATATTTT. Translated: CASMGSSGNTIYF.

This clonotype has ten or more counts. The V gene is TRBV9, the J gene TRBJ1-1; D remains ambiguous. CDR1 and CDR2 (germline): SGDLS, YYNGEE. This CDR3 is built from 14 residues. V was shortened by 1 base and J by 4 bases, with 11 bases between the two germline ends. As DNA, the CDR3 is TGTGCCAGCAGCGTAAAGGAAATAGGCACTGAAGCTTTCTTT. Amino acids: CASSVKEIGTEAFF.

In its sample, this clonotype was seen many times. This chain uses TRBV7-2 with TRBJ2-1, with D possibly TRBD2 on 6 matching bases. This CDR3 is built from 12 residues. Germline V gene lookup returns CDR1 SGHTA and CDR2 FQGNSA. V lost 7 bases and J 6 bases, leaving 10 bases between the germline ends. This chain's CDR3 is CASTRGFNEQFF. CDR3 nucleotides: TGTGCCAGCACCCGGGGGTTCAATGAGCAGTTCTTC.

The rearrangement links TRBV19 to TRBJ2-7; tentative D call: TRBD2 (6 bases). The germline V gene has CDR1 LNHDA and CDR2 SQIVND (reference sequence). V dropped 5 bases and J dropped 5 bases, with 13 bases sitting between them. This CDR3 is built from 13 residues. CDR3: CASSAEGRHEQYF. CDR3 in DNA: TGTGCCAGTAGTGCGGAGGGGAGACACGAGCAGTACTTC.

As regards this clonotype: The junction and the germline gene differ at one end; a read error may be behind it. This chain connects TRBV5-1 to TRBJ2-3, with D perhaps TRBD1 or TRBD2 (7 bases each). Germline assignment: CDR1 SGHRS and CDR2 YFSETQ. The CDR3 has 15 amino acids. In nucleotides, the CDR3 is TGTGCCAGCAGCCCAGAGACAGGGAGGGGAGATACGCAGTATTTT. Amino acid sequence: CASSPETGRGDTQYF.

The chain employs TRBV7-2 and TRBJ2-7, with a possible D match to TRBD1 (6 bases). From germline, CDR1 is SGHTA and CDR2 FQGNSA. Trimming shortened V by 5 bases and J by 3 bases, and 20 bases separated the two germline ends. This CDR3 spans 16 amino acids. The CDR3 DNA follows: TGTGCCAGCAGCGTGGCTGGGGACACAACCTACTACGAGCAGTACTTC. Translated, it gives CASSVAGDTTYYEQYF.